The subject of this entry is one T cell receptor (beta chain). Its antigen is currently not known. No quality values exist for individual bases; no much larger clone is one base distant. What the time point label conveys for this sample: before preoperative PTX-NDP chemotherapy. Patients received paclitaxel-nedaplatin as preoperative chemotherapy before surgery. Receptor libraries were prepared by PCR. The sequencer was a HiSeq X Ten. High-throughput sequencing was used to characterize TCR repertoires. TCRdb reprocessing: public reads trimmed at Q25 with fastp, clones called with MiXCR, in-frame beta chains kept. Each record represents a unique CDR3 protein, reported with the most common genes and DNA among its rows. This sample is represented by 25,000 to 35,000 distinct CDR3 sequences; 45% to 55% of them were singletons. The top ten constitute over 9.5% of the sample. Its CDR3 holds 13 amino acids, cysteine through phenylalanine. The kept DNA is CDR3 alone, 39 bases in frame from the first base. Sequences DFQATT (CDR1) and SNEGSKA (CDR2) are obtained from the germline V gene (reference sequence). Clipping removes 5 bases from V and 3 bases from J, with 4 as the unmatched junction base count.

The sample comes from a study of esophageal squamous cell carcinoma under preoperative chemotherapy listed by TCRdb under 2018. Background for the entire study: In the study, TCR repertoires were profiled in both peripheral blood T cells and tumor-infiltrating lymphocytes. The effects of paclitaxel-nedaplatin chemotherapy on T-cell receptor repertoires in patients with esophageal squamous cell carcinoma were assessed. Four to six patients with primary esophageal squamous cell carcinoma were included in the cohort. Repertoires from samples obtained before paclitaxel-nedaplatin therapy were compared with repertoires from samples obtained after paclitaxel-nedaplatin therapy.

What the work shows at the level of the full study, not this receptor alone: Paclitaxel-nedaplatin therapy induced immediate and substantial clonotype frequency changes, with contraction more likely among abundant clones than amplification. After chemotherapy, TCR diversity rose significantly in peripheral T cells, but this increase was not seen in tumor-infiltrating lymphocytes. Post-treatment tumor-infiltrating lymphocytes appeared to be derived in part from peripheral T cells migrating into the tumor, rather than solely from local clonal changes. The analysis included only a handful of patients with esophageal squamous cell carcinoma, making the cohort small.

Recombination linked TRBV20-1 to TRBJ2-7; 10 bases in the middle match TRBD2. Sampling was conducted from a patient given preoperative chemotherapy. The TCR originated in a human donor with esophageal squamous cell carcinoma. The donor label of this sample is uncertain. The DNA sequence is as follows: TGCAGTGCTCGGACTAGCGGCATCTACGAGCAGTACTTC. Its protein reads: CSARTSGIYEQYF.